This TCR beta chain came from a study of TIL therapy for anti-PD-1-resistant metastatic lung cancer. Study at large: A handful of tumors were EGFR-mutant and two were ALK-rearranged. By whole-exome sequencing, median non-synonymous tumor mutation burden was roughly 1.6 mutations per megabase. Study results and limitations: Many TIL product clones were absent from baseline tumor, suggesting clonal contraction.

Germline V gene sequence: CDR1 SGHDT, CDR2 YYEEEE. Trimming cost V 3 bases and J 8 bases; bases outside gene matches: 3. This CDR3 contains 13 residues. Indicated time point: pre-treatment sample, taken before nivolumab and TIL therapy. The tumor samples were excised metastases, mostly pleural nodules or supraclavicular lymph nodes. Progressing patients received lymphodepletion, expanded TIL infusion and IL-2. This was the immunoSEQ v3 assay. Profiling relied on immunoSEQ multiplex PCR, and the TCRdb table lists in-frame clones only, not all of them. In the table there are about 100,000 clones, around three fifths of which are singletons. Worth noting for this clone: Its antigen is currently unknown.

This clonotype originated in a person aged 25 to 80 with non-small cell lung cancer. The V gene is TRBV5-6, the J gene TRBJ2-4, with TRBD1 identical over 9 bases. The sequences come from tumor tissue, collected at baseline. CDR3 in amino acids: CASSWGTGHIQYF. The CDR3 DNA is TGTGCCAGCAGCTGGGGGACAGGGCACATTCAGTACTTC.